This TCR beta chain was obtained from a study of beta chain features in type 1 diabetes. Every bit of the isolated RNA underwent reverse transcription, so sequencing read expressed TCRB transcripts. Sequencing used immunoSEQ multiplex PCR; TCRdb keeps in-frame clones, though not all of them. The top ten clones hold roughly 1.4% of a sample with about 220,000 clones, about a tenth of them seen once. This clone has more than one count but fewer than ten. What it binds is not known. Germline loops: CDR1 ENHRY, CDR2 SYGVKD. The ends lost 5 bases at V and 6 bases at J; junction bases unmatched: 8. The CDR3 extends over 15 amino acids. General study findings and limits: Compared with healthy donors, patients appeared to share more similar naive, central memory and regulatory TCRB repertoires.

The clonotype was recovered from a man aged 18 to 30 in good health. The chain uses TRBV10-3 and TRBJ2-3; 10 positions agree with TRBD1. Sequenced material: central memory CD4+ T cells from blood. The CDR3: CAISSGTGAGDTQYF. In DNA form, the CDR3 reads TGTGCCATCAGTTCCGGGACAGGGGCCGGGGATACGCAGTATTTT.